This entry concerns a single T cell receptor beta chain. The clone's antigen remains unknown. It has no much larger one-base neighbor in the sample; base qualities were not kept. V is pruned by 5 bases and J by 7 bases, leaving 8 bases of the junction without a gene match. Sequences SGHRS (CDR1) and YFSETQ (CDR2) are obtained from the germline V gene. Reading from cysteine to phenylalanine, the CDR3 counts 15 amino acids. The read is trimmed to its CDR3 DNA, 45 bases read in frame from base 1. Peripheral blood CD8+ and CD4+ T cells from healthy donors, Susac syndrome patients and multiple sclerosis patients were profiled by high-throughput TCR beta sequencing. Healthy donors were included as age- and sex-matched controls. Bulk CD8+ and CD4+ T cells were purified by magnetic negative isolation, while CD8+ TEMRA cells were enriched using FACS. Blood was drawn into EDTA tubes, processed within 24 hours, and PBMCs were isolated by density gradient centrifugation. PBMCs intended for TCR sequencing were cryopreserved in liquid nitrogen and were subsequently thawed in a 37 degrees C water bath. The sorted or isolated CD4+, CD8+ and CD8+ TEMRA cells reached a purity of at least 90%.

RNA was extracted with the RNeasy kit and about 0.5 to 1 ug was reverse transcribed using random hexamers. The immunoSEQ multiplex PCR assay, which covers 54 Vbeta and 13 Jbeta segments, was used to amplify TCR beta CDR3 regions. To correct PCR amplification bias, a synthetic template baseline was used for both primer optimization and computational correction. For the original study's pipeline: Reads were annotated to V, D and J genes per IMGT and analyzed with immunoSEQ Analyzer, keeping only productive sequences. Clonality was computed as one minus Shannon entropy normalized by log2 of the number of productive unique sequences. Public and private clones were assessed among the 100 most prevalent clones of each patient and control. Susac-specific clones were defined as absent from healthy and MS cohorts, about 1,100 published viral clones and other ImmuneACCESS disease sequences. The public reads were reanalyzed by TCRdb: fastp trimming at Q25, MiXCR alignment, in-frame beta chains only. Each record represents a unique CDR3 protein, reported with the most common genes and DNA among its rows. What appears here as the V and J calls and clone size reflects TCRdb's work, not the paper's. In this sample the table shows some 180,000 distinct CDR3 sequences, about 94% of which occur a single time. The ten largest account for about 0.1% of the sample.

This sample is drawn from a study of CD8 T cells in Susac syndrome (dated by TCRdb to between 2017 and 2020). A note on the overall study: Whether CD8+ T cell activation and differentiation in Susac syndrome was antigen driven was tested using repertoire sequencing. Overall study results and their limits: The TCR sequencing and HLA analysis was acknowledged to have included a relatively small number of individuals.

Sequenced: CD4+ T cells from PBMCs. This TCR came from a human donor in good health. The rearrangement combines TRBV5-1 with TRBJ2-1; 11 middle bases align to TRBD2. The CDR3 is CASSGLAGTKNEQFF. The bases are TGCGCCAGCAGTGGACTAGCGGGTACGAAGAATGAGCAGTTCTTC.